This T cell receptor (beta chain) is drawn from a study of cytomegalovirus exposure and HLA in healthy donors. At the level of the study: The same platform as the 500 to 700 first-cohort repertoires was used for the 120 validation repertoires, a later analysis reported. Findings and caveats of the study: According to the study, roughly 160 TCR beta chains were cytomegalovirus-associated. Within the roughly 120 validation repertoires, first-cohort TCR clusters tended to co-occur, according to a later analysis.

Using immunoSEQ multiplex PCR, the repertoire was profiled, and TCRdb retains in-frame clones only, with some absent. This table holds under 150,000 clones, 80% to 90% found once. Details on this clone: What it binds is unknown.

The sample was PBMCs. The clonotype was recovered from a woman under 30 in good health and CMV-seropositive.

CDR3 region: CASSTIGAGYGYTF. CDR3 coding DNA: TGCGCCAGCAGCACTATTGGGGCTGGCTATGGCTACACCTTC. V is TRBV10-2 and J is TRBJ1-2, with a possible D match to TRBD1 (5 bases). The V end was cut by 6 bases, the J end by 4 bases, with 15 bases between. There are 14 residues in the CDR3. Germline V gene sequence: CDR1 WSHSY, CDR2 SAAADI.